This T cell receptor (beta chain) was captured in a study of STAT5B mutations in CD4+ large granular lymphocyte leukemia (dated by TCRdb to between 2021 and 2024). As for the study more broadly: Among healthy controls, the CDR3 'QG' motif was associated with a particular HLA allele. The TCRbeta repertoires of CD4+ T-cell large granular lymphocyte leukemia patients were compared with the TCRbeta repertoires of healthy blood donors. Flow cytometry on FACSCanto II or FACSVerse confirmed that purified fractions exceeded 95% purity among lymphocytes. The paper's findings and limits, for the study overall: TRBV06-family usage was enriched among the top patient clones (8/27) compared with healthy controls (2/35). Each patient's main leukemic clonotypes were private, but roughly a quarter of these clonotypes showed up at low frequency in the non-leukemic repertoires of other patients. Greater clonality appeared to be present in CD4-sorted patient repertoires than in healthy CD4+ repertoires, and the difference was retained after the putative leukemic clones were removed. Data were not HLA-matched; higher clonality in CD4+ versus CD8+ T-LGLL could reflect the relatively small sample size.

About this clone: It lacks a known antigen. One base away there is no much larger clone; base qualities are not given.

The immunoSEQ assay at survey resolution was applied to genomic DNA for sequencing of TCRbeta rearrangements. The paper's data handling went like this. In the TCR sequencing data, the lowest productive clonotype frequency that could be detected was 2.59 x 10-5. Only productive TCRbeta rearrangements, meaning sequences that were complete and in-frame, were kept for the analyses. The clonality of each sample was calculated as Simpson clonality in the immunoSEQ Analyzer version 3.0. Clones were binned by frequency as very rare, small, medium, large (1-20%) or hyperexpanded (>20%). Generation probabilities were estimated with OLGA 1.2.3, V-gene circos plots were generated with VDJtools, specificities were searched for in VDJdb, and CDR3 motifs were identified with GLIPH. Held by TCRdb, this immuneACCESS table contains in-frame sequences only and omits some clones. Under half of the omission traces to an unresolved V gene where checked; the cause of the rest is unknown. That table supplies the V and J calls and clone size; D and trimming were determined from the DNA. The sample table holds 37,000 or so clones, of which 84% were seen once. Approximately 0.32% of the sample comes from the top ten.

Including the terminal cysteine and phenylalanine, the CDR3 comprises 12 residues. The kept DNA is CDR3 alone, 36 bases in frame from the first base. V is cut by 0 bases and J by 11 bases, and the space between the germline ends is 10 bases. According to the germline V gene (reference sequence), CDR1 reads MNHNY and CDR2 reads SVGAGI. Healthy controls were 35 to 40 blood donors whose buffy coats came from the Finnish Red Cross blood service. All TCR-sequenced material derived from peripheral blood: patient blood samples and healthy donor buffy coats. Peripheral blood mononuclear cells were isolated by Ficoll-Hypaque gradient centrifugation. CD4+ cells were purified magnetically from the buffy coats of healthy controls. Genomic DNA was extracted with the Gentra Puregene Cell and Tissue kit and quantified on a Qubit 2.0 fluorometer.

The sequence derives from a human donor in good health. Sequences were obtained from CD4+ T cells from blood buffy coats. The chain couples TRBV6-6 to TRBJ1-1, with the D segment identity uncertain. The CDR3 reads CASSYSSLRAFF. At the DNA level, the sequence is TGTGCCAGCAGTTACTCCTCCTTGCGGGCTTTCTTT.